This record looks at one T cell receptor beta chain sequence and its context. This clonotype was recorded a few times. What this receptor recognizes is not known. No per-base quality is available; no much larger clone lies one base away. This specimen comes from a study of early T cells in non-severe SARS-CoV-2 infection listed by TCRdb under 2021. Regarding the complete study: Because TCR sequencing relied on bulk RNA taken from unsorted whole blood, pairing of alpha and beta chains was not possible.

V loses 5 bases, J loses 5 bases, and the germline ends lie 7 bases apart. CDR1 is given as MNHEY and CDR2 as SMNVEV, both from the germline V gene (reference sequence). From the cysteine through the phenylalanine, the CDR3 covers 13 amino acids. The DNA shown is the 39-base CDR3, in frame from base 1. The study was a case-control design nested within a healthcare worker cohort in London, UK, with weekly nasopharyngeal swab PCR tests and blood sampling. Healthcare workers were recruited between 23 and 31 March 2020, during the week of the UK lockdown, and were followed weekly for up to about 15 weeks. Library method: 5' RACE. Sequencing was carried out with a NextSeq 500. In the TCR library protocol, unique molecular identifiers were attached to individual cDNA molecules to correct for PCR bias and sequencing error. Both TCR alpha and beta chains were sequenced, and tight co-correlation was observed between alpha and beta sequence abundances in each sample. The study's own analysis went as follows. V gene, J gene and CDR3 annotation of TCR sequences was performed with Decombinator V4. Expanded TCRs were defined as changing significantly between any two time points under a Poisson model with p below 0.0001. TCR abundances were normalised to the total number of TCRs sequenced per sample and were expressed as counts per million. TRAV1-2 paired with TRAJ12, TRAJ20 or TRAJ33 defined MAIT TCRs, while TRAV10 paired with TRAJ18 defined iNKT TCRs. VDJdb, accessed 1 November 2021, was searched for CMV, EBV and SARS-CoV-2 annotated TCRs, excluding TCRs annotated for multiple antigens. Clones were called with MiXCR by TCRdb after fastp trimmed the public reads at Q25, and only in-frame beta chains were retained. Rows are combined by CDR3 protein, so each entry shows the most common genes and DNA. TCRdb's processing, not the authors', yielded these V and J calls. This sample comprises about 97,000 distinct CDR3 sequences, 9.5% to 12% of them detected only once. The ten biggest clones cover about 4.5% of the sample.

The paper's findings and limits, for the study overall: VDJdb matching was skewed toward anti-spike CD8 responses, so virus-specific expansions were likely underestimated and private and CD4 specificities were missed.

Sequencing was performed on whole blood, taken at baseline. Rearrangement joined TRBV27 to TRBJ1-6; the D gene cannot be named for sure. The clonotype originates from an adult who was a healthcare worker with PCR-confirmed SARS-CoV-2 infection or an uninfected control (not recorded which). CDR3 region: CASSLSNNSPLHF. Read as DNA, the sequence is TGTGCCAGCAGTCTTTCTAATAATTCACCCCTCCACTTT.